The clone carrying this T cell receptor (beta chain) was recorded only once. The sample contains more than one DNA sequence encoding this CDR3. The germline V gene has CDR1 SGHNT and CDR2 YYREEE (reference sequence). This CDR3 has 14 residues. The trim removed 3 bases at V and 3 bases at J, leaving 3 bases unmatched. Assay used: immunoSEQ multiplex PCR; TCRdb lists only in-frame clones, some missing. The sample lists 190,000 or so clones, approximately 88% seen once, with over 9% in the top ten. This sample is drawn from a study of blood T cell repertoires in COVID-19. Across the whole study: Both acute and convalescent COVID-19 samples were obtained from the United States, Italy and Spain.

V gene TRBV5-4 combines with J gene TRBJ1-2; TRBD1 agrees at 9 bases. This clonotype was sampled from a man aged 18 to 35 with acute COVID-19. The sequenced material came from PBMCs or T cells enriched from blood (not recorded which). CDR3 in amino acids: CASSSTGGDYGYTF. CDR3 sequence (DNA): TGTGCCAGCAGCTCGACAGGGGGGGACTATGGCTACACCTTC.